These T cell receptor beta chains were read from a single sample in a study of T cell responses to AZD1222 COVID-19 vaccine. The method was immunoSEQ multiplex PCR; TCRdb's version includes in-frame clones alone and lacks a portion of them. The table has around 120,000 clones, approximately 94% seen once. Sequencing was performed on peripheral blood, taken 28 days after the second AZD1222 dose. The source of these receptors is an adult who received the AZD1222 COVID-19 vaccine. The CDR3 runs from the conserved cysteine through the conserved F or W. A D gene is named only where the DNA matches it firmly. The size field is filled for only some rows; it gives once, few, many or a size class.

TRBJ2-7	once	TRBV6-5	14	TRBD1	CASSLGQGSYEQYF	TGTGCCAGCAGTTTGGGACAGGGATCCTACGAGCAGTACTTC
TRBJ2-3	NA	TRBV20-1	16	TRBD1	CSASLRRQGVWDTQYF	TGCAGTGCTAGTCTGAGAAGACAGGGGGTATGGGATACGCAGTATTTT
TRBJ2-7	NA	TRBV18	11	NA	CASSPDDEQYF	TGTGCCAGCTCACCAGACGACGAGCAGTACTTC
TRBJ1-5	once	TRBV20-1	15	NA	CSASEGNRGNQPQHF	TGCAGTGCTAGTGAGGGTAATCGGGGCAATCAGCCCCAGCATTTT
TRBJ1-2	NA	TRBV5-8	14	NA	CAGVWSGGLNGYTF	TGTGCCGGCGTATGGTCCGGGGGCCTCAATGGCTACACCTTC
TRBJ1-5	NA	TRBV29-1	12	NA	CSVGVEGQPQHF	TGCAGCGTTGGGGTGGAGGGTCAGCCCCAGCATTTT
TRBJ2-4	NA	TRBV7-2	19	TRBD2	CASSHERLAGLSVKNIQYF	TGTGCCAGCTCCCACGAGAGACTAGCGGGGTTGTCGGTCAAAAACATTCAGTACTTC
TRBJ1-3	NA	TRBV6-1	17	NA	CASSEMVGGALGNTIYF	TGTGCCAGCAGTGAGATGGTAGGGGGGGCGCTTGGAAACACCATATATTTT
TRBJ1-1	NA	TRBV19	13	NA	CASSRTAYTEAFF	TGTGCCAGTAGTAGGACAGCTTACACTGAAGCTTTCTTT
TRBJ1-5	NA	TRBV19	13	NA	CASSISSNQPQHF	TGTGCCAGTAGTATAAGCAGCAATCAGCCCCAGCATTTT
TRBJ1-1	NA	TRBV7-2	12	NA	CASSLGEVEAFF	TGTGCCAGCAGCTTAGGCGAGGTTGAAGCTTTCTTT
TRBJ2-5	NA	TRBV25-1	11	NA	CASSAQETQYF	TGTGCCAGCAGTGCCCAAGAGACCCAGTACTTC
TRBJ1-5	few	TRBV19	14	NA	CASSISGGYQPQHF	TGTGCCAGTAGTATATCCGGGGGGTACCAGCCCCAGCATTTT
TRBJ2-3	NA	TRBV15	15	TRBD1	CATSSRTGVGDTQYF	TGTGCCACCAGCAGCCGGACAGGGGTGGGGGATACGCAGTATTTT
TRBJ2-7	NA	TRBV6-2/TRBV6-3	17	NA	CASSYSIQGIVTSEQYF	TGTGCCAGCAGTTACTCGATCCAGGGGATAGTAACAAGCGAGCAGTACTTC
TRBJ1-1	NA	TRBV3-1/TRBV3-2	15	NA	CASSLQGILNTEAFF	TGTGCCAGCAGCCTTCAGGGCATACTGAACACTGAAGCTTTCTTT
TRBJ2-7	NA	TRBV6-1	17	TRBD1	CASSDPGTQGAYDEQYF	TGTGCCAGCAGTGACCCTGGAACCCAGGGGGCGTACGACGAGCAGTACTTC
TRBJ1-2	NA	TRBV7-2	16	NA	CASSRGSTLPNYGYTF	TGTGCCAGCAGCCGGGGCAGCACCCTGCCTAACTATGGCTACACCTTC
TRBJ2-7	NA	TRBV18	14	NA	CASSPRQGGYEQYF	TGTGCCAGCTCACCCCGGCAGGGGGGCTACGAGCAGTACTTC
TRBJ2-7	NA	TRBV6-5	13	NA	CASSYSPESHQYF	TGTGCCAGCAGTTACTCGCCGGAGTCCCATCAGTACTTC
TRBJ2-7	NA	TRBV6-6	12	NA	CASSRPSYEQYF	TGTGCCAGCAGCCGACCCTCCTACGAGCAGTACTTC
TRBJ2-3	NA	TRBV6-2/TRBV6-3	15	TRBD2	CASSYSSSGGNTQYF	TGTGCCAGCAGTTACTCGAGTAGCGGGGGTAATACGCAGTATTTT
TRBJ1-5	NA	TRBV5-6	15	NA	CASSLARQAGSSQHF	TGTGCCAGCAGCTTGGCGCGACAGGCCGGGTCGTCCCAGCATTTT
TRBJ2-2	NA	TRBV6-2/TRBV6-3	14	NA	CASSVTGATGELFF	TGTGCCAGCAGTGTAACAGGAGCCACCGGGGAGCTGTTTTTT
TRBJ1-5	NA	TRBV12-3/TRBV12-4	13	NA	CASSPYGEEPQHF	TGTGCCAGCAGTCCCTATGGTGAGGAGCCCCAGCATTTT
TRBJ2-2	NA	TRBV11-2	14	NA	CASSLAGDTGELFF	TGTGCCAGCAGCTTAGCGGGCGATACCGGGGAGCTGTTTTTT
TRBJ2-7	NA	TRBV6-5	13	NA	CASSYSQGHEQYF	TGTGCCAGCAGTTACTCCCAGGGCCACGAGCAGTACTTC
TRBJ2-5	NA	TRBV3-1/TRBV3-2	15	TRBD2	CASSHSSGRGETQYF	TGTGCCAGCAGCCATTCTAGCGGGAGAGGAGAGACCCAGTACTTC
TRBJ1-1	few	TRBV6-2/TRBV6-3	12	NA	CASSYGDPEAFF	TGTGCCAGCAGTTACGGGGACCCTGAAGCTTTCTTT
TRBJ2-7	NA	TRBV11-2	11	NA	CASSSVYEQYF	TGTGCCAGCAGCTCCGTTTACGAGCAGTACTTC
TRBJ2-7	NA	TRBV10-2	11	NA	CAGGTAHEQYF	TGCGCCGGCGGGACAGCCCACGAGCAGTACTTC
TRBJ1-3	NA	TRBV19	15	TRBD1	CASSIWVRGGNTIYF	TGTGCCAGTAGTATATGGGTCAGGGGGGGAAACACCATATATTTT
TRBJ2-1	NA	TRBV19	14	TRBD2	CAPLRLAGANEQFF	TGTGCCCCTCTTAGACTAGCGGGAGCCAATGAGCAGTTCTTC
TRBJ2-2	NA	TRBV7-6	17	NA	CASSHVSREERTGELFF	TGTGCCAGCAGCCACGTATCGAGGGAGGAGAGGACCGGGGAGCTGTTTTTT
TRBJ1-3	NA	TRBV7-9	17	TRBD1	CASSLAQGASSGNTIYF	TGTGCCAGCAGCTTAGCCCAGGGGGCGAGCTCTGGAAACACCATATATTTT
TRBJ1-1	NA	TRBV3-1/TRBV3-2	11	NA	CASSPPTEAFF	TGTGCCAGCAGCCCTCCAACCGAAGCTTTCTTT
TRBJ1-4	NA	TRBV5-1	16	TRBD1	CASSMGTGITNEKLFF	TGCGCCAGCAGCATGGGGACAGGGATAACTAATGAAAAACTGTTTTTT
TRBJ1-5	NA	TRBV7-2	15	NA	CASSLESQAVTPQHF	TGTGCCAGCAGCTTAGAGAGTCAGGCCGTGACGCCCCAGCATTTT
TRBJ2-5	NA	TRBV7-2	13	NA	CASSLAGKETQYF	TGTGCCAGCAGCTTAGCCGGTAAAGAGACCCAGTACTTC